The source of this TCR beta chain is a study of cytomegalovirus exposure and HLA in healthy donors. The wider study: HLA-typed donors contributed 65 million to 95 million unique TCRs, which were held in an early data release.

With regard to this clone: Its antigen is not known.

The study ran its PCR with 60 Vbeta and 13 Jbeta primers. Clones were read by immunoSEQ multiplex PCR, and TCRdb kept only the in-frame ones, dropping some. This sample has 200,000 or so clones, with 80% to 85% found just once. V was cut by 3 bases and J by 8 bases, with 20 bases left in between. CDR1 is KGHSY, CDR2 FQNENV, per germline. CDR3 size: 16 residues. Regarding the study as a whole: The study designated 150 or so TCR beta chains cytomegalovirus-associated.

The receptor's source is a woman aged 18-35 years in good health and CMV-seropositive. The sequenced sample was PBMCs. The rearrangement links TRBV16 to TRBJ2-1, with D possibly matching TRBD2 (5 bases). CDR3 sequence reads: CASSHDLGSSGDEQFF. CDR3 bases: TGTGCCAGCAGCCACGACCTGGGATCATCCGGGGATGAGCAGTTCTTC.